This section outlines one T cell receptor beta chain sequence together with its context. In terms of age and location, participants ranged from roughly 18 to 100 years and lived in about two dozen US areas. This sample is drawn from a study of blood T cell repertoires in COVID-19. Sequenced by immunoSEQ multiplex PCR; TCRdb stores in-frame clones only, minus some. The table records a few hundred thousand clones, nearly 90% of them present only once. The CDR3 extends over 14 amino acids. Germline CDR1 is KGHSH and CDR2 is LQKENI. The ends lost 3 bases at V and 5 bases at J; junction bases unmatched: 4.

Specimen: PBMCs or T cells enriched from blood (not recorded which). The receptor was derived from a woman aged 18-35 years with acute COVID-19. The chain joins TRBV18 to TRBJ1-5; 7 bases agree with TRBD1. This CDR3 reads CASSPATGHQPQHF. Here the CDR3 DNA reads TGTGCCAGCTCACCCGCGACAGGGCATCAGCCCCAGCATTTT.